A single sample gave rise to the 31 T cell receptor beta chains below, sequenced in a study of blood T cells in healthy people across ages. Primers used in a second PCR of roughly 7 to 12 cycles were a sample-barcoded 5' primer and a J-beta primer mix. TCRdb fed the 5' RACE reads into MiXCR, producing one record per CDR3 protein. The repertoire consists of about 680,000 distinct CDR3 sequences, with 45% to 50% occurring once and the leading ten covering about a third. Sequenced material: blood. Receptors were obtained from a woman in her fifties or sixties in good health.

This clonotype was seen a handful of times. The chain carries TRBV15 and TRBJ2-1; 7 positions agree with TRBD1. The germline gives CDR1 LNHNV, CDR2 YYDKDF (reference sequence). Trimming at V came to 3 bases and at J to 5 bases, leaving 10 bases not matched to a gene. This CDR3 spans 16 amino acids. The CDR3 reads CATSSLRTGRNNEQFF. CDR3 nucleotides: TGTGCCACCAGCAGCCTAAGGACAGGACGAAACAATGAGCAGTTCTTC. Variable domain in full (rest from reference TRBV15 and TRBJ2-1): DAMVIQNPRYQVTQFGKPVTLSCSQTLNHNVMYWYQQKSSQAPKLLFHYYDKDFNNEADTPDNFQSRRPNTSFCFLDIRSPGLGDTAMYLCATSSLRTGRNNEQFFGPGTRLTVL.

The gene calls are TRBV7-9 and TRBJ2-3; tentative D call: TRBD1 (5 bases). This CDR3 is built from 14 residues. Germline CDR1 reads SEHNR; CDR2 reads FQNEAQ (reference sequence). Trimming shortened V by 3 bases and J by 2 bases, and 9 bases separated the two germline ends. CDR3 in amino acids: CASSFSTATDTQYF. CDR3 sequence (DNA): TGTGCCAGCAGCTTTTCGACAGCCACAGATACGCAGTATTTT.

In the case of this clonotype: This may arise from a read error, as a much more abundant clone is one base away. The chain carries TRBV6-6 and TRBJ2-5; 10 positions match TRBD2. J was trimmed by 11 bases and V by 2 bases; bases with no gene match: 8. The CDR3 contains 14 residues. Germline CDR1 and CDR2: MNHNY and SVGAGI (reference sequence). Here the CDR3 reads CASSYKGSGGEQYF. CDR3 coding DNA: TGTGCCAGCAGTTACAAAGGCAGCGGGGGGGAGCAGTACTTC.

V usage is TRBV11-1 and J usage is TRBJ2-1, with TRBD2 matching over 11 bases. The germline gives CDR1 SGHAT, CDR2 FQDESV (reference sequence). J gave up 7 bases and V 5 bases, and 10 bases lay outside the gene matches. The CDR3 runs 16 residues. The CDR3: CASSQLLAGAENEQFF. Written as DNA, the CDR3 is TGTGCCAGCAGCCAACTACTAGCGGGAGCGGAGAATGAGCAGTTCTTC.

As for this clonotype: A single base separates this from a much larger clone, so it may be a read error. The CDR3 DNA reads as TGTGCCAGCAGCTTAGCGCTTAGCGGAGAATACAATGAGCAGTACTTC. This gives the protein CASSLALSGEYNEQYF. The chain has TRBV7-9 and TRBJ2-1; D might be TRBD2 (6 bases). The end of the DNA fits TRBJ2-7 better, so the J call may be wrong. The CDR3 covers 16 residues. CDR1 is SEHNR, CDR2 FQNEAQ, per germline (reference sequence).

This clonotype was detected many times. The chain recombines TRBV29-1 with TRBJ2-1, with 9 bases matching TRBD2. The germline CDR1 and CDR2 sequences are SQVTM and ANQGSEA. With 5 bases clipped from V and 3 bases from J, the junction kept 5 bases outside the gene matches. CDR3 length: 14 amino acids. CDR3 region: CSVPTSGYYNEQFF. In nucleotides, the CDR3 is TGCAGCGTTCCTACTAGCGGGTACTACAATGAGCAGTTCTTC.

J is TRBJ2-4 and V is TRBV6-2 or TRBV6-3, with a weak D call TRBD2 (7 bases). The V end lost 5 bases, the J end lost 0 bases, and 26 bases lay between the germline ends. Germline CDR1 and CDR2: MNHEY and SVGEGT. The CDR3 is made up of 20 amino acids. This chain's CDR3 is CASSRSLEAGVGGAKNIQYF. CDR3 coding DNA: TGTGCCAGCAGTCGATCTCTAGAGGCGGGAGTAGGGGGAGCCAAAAACATTCAGTACTTC.

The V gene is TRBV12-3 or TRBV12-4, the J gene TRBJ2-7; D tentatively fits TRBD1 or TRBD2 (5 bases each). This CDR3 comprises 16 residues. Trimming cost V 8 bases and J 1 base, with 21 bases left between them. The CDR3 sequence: CASRKPGAPGSYEQYF. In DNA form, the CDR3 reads TGTGCCAGCCGAAAACCCGGGGCTCCCGGATCCTACGAGCAGTACTTC.

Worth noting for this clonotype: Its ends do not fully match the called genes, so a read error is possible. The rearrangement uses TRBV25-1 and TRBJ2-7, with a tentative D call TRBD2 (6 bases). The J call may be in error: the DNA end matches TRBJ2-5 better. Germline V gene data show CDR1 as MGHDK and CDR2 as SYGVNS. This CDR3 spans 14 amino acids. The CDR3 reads CTSSDAGFQETQYF. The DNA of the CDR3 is TGTACCAGCAGTGATGCGGGATTCCAAGAGACCCAGTACTTC.

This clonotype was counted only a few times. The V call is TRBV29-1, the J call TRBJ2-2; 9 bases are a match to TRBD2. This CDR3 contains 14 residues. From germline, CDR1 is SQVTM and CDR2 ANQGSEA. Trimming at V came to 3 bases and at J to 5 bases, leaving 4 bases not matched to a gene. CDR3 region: CSVDLAGNTGELFF. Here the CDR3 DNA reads TGCAGCGTTGACCTAGCGGGAAATACCGGGGAGCTGTTTTTT.

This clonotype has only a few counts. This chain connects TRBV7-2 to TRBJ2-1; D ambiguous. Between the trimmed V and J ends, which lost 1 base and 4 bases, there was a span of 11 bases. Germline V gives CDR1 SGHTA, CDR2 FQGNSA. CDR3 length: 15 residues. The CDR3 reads CASSLGSPQYNEQFF. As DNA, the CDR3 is TGTGCCAGCAGCTTAGGGTCTCCCCAATACAATGAGCAGTTCTTC.

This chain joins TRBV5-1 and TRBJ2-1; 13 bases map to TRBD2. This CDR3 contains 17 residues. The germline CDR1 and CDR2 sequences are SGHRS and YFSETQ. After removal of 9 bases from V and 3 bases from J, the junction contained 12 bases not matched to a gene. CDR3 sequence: CATQLAGGPPNYNEQFF. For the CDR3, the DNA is TGCGCCACCCAACTAGCGGGAGGGCCCCCTAACTACAATGAGCAGTTCTTC.

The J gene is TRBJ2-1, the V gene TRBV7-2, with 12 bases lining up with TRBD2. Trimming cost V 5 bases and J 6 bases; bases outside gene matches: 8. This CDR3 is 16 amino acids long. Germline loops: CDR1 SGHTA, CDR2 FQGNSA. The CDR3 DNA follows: TGTGCCAGCAGCCCCAGACTAGCGGGAGCGGGCAATGAGCAGTTCTTC. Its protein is CASSPRLAGAGNEQFF.

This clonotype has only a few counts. CDR3 sequence (DNA): TGCAGTGCCATAAACAGCGGAACCTACGAGCAGTACTTC. Protein product: CSAINSGTYEQYF. The gene calls are TRBV20-1 and TRBJ2-7; TRBD2 might be the D (5 bases). This CDR3 has 13 amino acids. The V gene lost 6 bases and the J gene lost 2 bases, with 14 bases spanning the gap. In germline, CDR1 is DFQATT, CDR2 SNEGSKA (reference sequence).

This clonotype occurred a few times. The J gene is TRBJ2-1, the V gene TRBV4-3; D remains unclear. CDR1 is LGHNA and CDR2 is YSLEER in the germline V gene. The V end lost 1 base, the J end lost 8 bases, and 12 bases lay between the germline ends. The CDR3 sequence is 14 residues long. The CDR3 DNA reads TGCGCCAGCAGCCAAGGATGGGGTTACGATGAGCAGTTCTTC. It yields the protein CASSQGWGYDEQFF.

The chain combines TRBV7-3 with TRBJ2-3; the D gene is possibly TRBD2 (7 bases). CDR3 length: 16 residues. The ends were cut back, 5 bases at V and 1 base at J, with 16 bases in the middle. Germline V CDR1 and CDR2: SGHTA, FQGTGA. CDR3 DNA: TGTGCCAGCAGCCCCCGGGGGCGGGAGCGCACAGATACGCAGTATTTT. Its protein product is CASSPRGRERTDTQYF. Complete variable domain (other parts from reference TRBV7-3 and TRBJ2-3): GAGVSQTPSNKVTEKGKYVELRCDPISGHTALYWYRQSLGQGPEFLIYFQGTGAADDSGLPNDRFFAVRPEGSVSTLKIQRTERGDSAVYLCASSPRGRERTDTQYFGPGTRLTVL.

CDR3 DNA: TGTGCCAGCAGAGGAACGATTAACTATGGCTACACCTTC. Translated, it gives CASRGTINYGYTF. The rearrangement joins TRBV12-3 or TRBV12-4 to TRBJ1-2, with unresolved D. V lost 6 bases and J 1 base, leaving 9 bases between the germline ends. CDR3 length: 13 amino acids.

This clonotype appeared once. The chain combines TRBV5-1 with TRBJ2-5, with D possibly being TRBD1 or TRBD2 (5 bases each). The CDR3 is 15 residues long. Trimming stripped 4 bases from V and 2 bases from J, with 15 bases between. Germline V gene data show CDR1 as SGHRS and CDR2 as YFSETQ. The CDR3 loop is CASSPGQGPQETQYF. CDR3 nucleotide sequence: TGCGCCAGCAGCCCGGGCCAGGGACCACAAGAGACCCAGTACTTC.

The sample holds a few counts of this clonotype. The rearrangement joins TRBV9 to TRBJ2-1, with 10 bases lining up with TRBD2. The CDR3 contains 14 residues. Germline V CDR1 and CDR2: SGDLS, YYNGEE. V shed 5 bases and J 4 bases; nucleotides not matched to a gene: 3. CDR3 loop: CASSEGLAYNEQFF. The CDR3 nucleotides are TGTGCCAGCAGTGAGGGACTAGCGTACAATGAGCAGTTCTTC.

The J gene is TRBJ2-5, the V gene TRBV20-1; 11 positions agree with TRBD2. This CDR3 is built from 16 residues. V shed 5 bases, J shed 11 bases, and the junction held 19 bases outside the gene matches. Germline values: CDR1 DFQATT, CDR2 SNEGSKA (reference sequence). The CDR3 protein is CSAPRLAGTSPGEQYF. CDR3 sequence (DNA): TGCAGTGCTCCACGACTAGCGGGAACCTCCCCTGGGGAGCAGTACTTC.

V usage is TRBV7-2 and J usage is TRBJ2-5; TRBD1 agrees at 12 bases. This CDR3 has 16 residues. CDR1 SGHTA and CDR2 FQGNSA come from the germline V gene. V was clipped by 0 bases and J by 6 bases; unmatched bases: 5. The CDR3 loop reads CASSLAGTGGRKTQYF. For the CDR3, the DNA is TGTGCCAGCAGCTTAGCGGGGACAGGGGGCCGAAAGACCCAGTACTTC.

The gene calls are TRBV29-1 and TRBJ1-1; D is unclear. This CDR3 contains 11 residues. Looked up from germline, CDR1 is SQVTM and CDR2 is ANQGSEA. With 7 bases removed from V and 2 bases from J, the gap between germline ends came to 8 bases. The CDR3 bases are TGCAGCGGGCAGACCAACACTGAAGCTTTCTTT. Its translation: CSGQTNTEAFF.

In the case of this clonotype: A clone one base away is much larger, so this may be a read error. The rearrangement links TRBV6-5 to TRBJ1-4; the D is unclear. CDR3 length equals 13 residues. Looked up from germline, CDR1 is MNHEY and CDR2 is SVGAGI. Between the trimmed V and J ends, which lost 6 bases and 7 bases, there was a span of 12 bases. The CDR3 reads CASRAGITEKLFF. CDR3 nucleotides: TGTGCCAGCAGAGCGGGGATTACTGAAAAACTGTTTTTT.

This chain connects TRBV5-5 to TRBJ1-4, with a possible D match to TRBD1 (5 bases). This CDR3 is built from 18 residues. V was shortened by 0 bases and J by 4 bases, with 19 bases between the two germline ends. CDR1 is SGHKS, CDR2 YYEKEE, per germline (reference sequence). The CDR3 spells CASSLEGERGPDNEKLFF. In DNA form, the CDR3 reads TGTGCCAGCAGCTTGGAAGGAGAGAGGGGACCCGATAATGAAAAACTGTTTTTT.

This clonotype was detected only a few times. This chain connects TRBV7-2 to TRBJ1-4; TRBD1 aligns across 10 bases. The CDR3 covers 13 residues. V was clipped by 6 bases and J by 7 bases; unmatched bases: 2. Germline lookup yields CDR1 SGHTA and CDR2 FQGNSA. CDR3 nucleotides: TGTGCCAGCAGTCGGACAGGGGGTGAAAAACTGTTTTTT. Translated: CASSRTGGEKLFF.

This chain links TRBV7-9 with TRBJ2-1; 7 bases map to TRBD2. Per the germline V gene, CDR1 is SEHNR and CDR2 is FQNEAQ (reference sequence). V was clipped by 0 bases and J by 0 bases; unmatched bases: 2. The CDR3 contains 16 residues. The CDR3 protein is CASSLALAASYNEQFF. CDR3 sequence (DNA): TGTGCCAGCAGCTTAGCGCTAGCGGCCTCCTACAATGAGCAGTTCTTC. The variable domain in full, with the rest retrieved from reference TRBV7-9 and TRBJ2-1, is DTGVSQNPRHKITKRGQNVTFRCDPISEHNRLYWYRQTLGQGPEFLTYFQNEAQLEKSRLLSDRFSAERPKGSFSTLEIQRTEQGDSAMYLCASSLALAASYNEQFFGPGTRLTVL.

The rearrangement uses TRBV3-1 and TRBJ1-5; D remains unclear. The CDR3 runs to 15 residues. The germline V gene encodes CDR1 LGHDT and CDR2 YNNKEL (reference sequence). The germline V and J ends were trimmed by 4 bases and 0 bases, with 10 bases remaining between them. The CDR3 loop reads CASSPGLNSNQPQHF. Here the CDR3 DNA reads TGTGCCAGCAGCCCCGGACTGAATAGCAATCAGCCCCAGCATTTT.

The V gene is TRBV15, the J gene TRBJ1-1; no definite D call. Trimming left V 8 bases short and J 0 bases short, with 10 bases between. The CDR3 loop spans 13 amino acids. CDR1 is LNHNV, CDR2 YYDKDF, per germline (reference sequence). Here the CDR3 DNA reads TGTGCCACCCGGCCAGATATGAACACTGAAGCTTTCTTT. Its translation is CATRPDMNTEAFF.

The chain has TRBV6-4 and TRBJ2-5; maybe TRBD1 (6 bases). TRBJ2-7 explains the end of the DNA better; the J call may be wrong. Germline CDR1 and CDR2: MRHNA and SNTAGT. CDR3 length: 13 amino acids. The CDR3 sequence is CASSDRDTYEQYF. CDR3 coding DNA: TGTGCCAGCAGTGACCGGGACACCTACGAGCAGTACTTC.

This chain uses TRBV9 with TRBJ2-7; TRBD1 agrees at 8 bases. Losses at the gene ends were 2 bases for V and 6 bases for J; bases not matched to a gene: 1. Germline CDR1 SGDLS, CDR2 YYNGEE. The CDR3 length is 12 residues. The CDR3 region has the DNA TGTGCCAGCAGCGTCGACAGGGGCGAGCAGTACTTC. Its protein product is CASSVDRGEQYF.

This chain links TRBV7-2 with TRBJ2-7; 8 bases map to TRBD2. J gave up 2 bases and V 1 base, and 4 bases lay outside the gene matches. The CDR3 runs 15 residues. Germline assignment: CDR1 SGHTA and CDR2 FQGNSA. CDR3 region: CASSLEASGPYEQYF. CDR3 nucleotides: TGTGCCAGCAGCTTAGAGGCTAGCGGGCCCTACGAGCAGTACTTC.